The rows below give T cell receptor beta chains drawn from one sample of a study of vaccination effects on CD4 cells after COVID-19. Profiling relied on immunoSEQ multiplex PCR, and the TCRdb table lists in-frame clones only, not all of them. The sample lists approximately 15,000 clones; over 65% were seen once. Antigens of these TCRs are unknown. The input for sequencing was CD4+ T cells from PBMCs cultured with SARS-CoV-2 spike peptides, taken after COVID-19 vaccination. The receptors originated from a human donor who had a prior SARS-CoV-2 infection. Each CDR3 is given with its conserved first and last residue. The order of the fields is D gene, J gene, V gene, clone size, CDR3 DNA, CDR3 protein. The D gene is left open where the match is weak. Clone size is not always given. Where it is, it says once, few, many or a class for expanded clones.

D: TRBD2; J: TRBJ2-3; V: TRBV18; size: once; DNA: TGTGCCAGCTCAAGTCGGCAAGGTAGCGGGTACACAGATACGCAGTATTTT; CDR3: CASSSRQGSGYTDTQYF
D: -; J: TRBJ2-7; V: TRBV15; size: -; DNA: TGTGCCACCAGCCCACGGTGGGGAATCTACGAGCAGTACTTC; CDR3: CATSPRWGIYEQYF
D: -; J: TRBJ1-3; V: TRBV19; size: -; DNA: TGTGCCAGTCCGGCTTCCTCTGGAAACACCATATATTTT; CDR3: CASPASSGNTIYF
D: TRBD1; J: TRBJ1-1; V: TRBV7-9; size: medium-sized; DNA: TGTGCCAGCAGCTTACAGGGGGGAACTGAAGCTTTCTTT; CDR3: CASSLQGGTEAFF
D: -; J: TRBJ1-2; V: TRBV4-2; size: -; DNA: TGTGCCAGCAGCCACCCCTACCCGGGGAGGGATGGCTACACCTTC; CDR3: CASSHPYPGRDGYTF
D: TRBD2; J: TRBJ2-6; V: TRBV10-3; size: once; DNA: TGTGCCATCAGTGGGGGACTAGCGGGTTTCTCTGGGGCCAACGTCCTGACTTTC; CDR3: CAISGGLAGFSGANVLTF
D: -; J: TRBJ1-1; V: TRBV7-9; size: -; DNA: TGTGCCAGCAGCGCTGACGGGTTGGGGGCTTTCTTT; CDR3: CASSADGLGAFF
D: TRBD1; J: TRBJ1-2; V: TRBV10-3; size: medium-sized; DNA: TGTGCCATCATGGGGACAGATTCCAACTATGGCTACACCTTC; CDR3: CAIMGTDSNYGYTF
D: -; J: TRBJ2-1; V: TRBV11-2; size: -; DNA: TGTGCCAGCAGCTTAGTTTTGTCCTACAATGAGCAGTTCTTC; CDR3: CASSLVLSYNEQFF
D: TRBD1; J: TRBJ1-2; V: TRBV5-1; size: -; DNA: TGCGCCAGCGCCGGACAGGGGGCCATCAACTATGGCTACACCTTC; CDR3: CASAGQGAINYGYTF
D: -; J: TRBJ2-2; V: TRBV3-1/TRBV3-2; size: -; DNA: TGTGCCAGCAGCCAAGTCGGAACGTACACCGGGGAGCTGTTTTTT; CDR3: CASSQVGTYTGELFF
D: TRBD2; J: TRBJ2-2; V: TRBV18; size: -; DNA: TGTGCCAGCTCACTTACTAGCGGGAGATCGGCCGGGGAGCTGTTTTTT; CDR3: CASSLTSGRSAGELFF
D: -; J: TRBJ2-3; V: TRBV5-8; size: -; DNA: TGTGCCAGCAGCCCTGGGACGTGGAGGGGGGGCACAGATACGCAGTATTTT; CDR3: CASSPGTWRGGTDTQYF
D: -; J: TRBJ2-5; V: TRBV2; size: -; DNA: TGTGCCAGCAGCCGAGGGGGGAGGGAAGAGACCCAGTACTTC; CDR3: CASSRGGREETQYF
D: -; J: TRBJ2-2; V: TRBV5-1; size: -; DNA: TGCGCCAGCAGCTTCCCCATAGGACAGAATTCGGCGAACACCGGGGAGCTGTTTTTT; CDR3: CASSFPIGQNSANTGELFF
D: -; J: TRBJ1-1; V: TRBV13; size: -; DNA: TGTGCCAGCAGCTTAGATGGGCCCCCTATGAACACTGAAGCTTTCTTT; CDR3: CASSLDGPPMNTEAFF
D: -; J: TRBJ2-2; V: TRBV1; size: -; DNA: TGCACCAGCAGCCAAGATCGGGATAGGGCGGGGGGGCCTTGTATGGTGCTGTTTTTT; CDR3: CTSSQDRDRAGGPCMVLFF
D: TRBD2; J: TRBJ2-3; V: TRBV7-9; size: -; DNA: TGTGCCAGCAGCTACGGACTAGAAGCAGATACGCAGTATTTT; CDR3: CASSYGLEADTQYF
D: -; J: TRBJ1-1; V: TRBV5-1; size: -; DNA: TGCGCCAGCAGCTTGTCGGTCGGTGGGTGGTTGGACACTGAAGCTTTCTTT; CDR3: CASSLSVGGWLDTEAFF
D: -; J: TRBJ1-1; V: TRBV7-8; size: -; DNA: TGTGCCAGCAGCGGAGAGGCTTCGGGGGACACTGAAGCTTTCTTT; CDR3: CASSGEASGDTEAFF
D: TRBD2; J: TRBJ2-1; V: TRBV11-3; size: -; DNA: TGTGCCAGCAGCTCGGGGGGTAATGAGCAGTTCTTC; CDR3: CASSSGGNEQFF
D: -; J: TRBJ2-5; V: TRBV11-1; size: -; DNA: TGTGCCAGCAGCTTGGACTACCAAGAGACCCAGTACTTC; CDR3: CASSLDYQETQYF
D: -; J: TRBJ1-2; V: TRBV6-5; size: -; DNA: TGTGCCAGCAGTACTGGACAAGAGTACTATGGCTACACCTTC; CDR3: CASSTGQEYYGYTF
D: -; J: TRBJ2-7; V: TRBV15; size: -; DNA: TGTGCCACCAGCAACCCAGGTATTTTTTCCTACGAGCAGTACTTC; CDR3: CATSNPGIFSYEQYF
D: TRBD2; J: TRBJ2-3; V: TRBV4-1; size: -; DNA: TGCGCCAGCAGCCTACAACCCGGGACTAGCGGGAGCACAGATACGCAGTATTTT; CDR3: CASSLQPGTSGSTDTQYF
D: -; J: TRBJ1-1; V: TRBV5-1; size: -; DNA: TGCGCCAGCAGCTTGGGGGGGCAGGACGATTCTGAAGCTTTCTTT; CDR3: CASSLGGQDDSEAFF
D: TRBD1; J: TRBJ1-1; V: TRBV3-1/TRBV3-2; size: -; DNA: TGTGCCAGCAAAGGACAGGGGGGGACTGAAGCTTTCTTT; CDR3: CASKGQGGTEAFF
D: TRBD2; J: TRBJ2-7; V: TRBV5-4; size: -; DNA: TGTGCCAGCAGCTCTGTGAGGGGCGGACTAGGGCCCCTGAACTCCTACGAGCAGTACTTC; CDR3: CASSSVRGGLGPLNSYEQYF
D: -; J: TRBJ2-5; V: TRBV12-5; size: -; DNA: TGTGCTAGTGGTTTGGTCCTAGCAGAGACCCAGTACTTC; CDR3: CASGLVLAETQYF
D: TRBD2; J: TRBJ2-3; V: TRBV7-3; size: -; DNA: TGTGCCAGCAGCTTAAATGGGGGAGGGGCCACAGATACGCAGTATTTT; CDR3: CASSLNGGGATDTQYF
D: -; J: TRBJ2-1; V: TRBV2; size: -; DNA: TGTGCCAGCAGTGAGGGCAGGGGCGATGAGCAGTTCTTC; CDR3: CASSEGRGDEQFF
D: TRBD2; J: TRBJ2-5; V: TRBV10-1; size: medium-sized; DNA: TGCGCCAGCAGTCGGACTAGCGGGAGGGCCGAGACCCAGTACTTC; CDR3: CASSRTSGRAETQYF
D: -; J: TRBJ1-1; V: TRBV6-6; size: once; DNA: TGTGCCAGCAGGGAATCGGACGGAGTGAACACTGAAGCTTTCTTT; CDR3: CASRESDGVNTEAFF
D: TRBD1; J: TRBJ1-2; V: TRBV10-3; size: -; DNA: TGTGCCATCAGCCTACAGGGGATCTATGGCTACACCTTC; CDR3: CAISLQGIYGYTF
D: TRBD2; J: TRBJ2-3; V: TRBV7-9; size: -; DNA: TGTGCCAGCAGTACAGCGGGAGGCACAGATACGCAGTATTTT; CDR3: CASSTAGGTDTQYF
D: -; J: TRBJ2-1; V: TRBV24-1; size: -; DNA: TGTGCCACCAGTGGGAGGGGCAATGAGCAGTTCTTC; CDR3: CATSGRGNEQFF
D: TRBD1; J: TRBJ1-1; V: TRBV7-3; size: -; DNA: TGTGCCAGCAGGGCGACAGGGGGCCCGGGAAACACTGAAGCTTTCTTT; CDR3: CASRATGGPGNTEAFF
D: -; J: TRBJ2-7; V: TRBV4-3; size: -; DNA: TGCGCCAGCAGCCAAGTGACAGAAAGCTACGAGCAGTACTTC; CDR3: CASSQVTESYEQYF
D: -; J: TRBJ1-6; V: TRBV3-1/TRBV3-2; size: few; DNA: TGTGCCAGCAGCCAGGTCGCAGGGAATTCACCCCTCCACTTT; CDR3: CASSQVAGNSPLHF
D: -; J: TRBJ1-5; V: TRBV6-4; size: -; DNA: TGTGCCAGCAGTCGGGACCGCGATCAGCCCCAGCATTTT; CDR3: CASSRDRDQPQHF
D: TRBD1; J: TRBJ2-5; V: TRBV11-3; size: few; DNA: TGTGCCAGCAGCTTCGAGACAGGGGACATACAGACCCAGTACTTC; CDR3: CASSFETGDIQTQYF
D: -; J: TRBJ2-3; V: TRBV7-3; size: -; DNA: TGTGCCAGCGGCCCTAGGAAGGCCGGTACGCAGTATTTT; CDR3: CASGPRKAGTQYF
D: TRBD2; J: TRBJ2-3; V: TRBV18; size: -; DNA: TGTGCCAGCTCACCACTAACGGGAGGTCGCACAGATACGCAGTATTTT; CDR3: CASSPLTGGRTDTQYF
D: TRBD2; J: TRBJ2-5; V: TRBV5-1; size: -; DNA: TGCGCCAGCAGCTTGGCCAGCGGGGAAGAGACCCAGTACTTC; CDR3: CASSLASGEETQYF
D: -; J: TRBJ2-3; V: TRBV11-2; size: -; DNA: TGTGCCAGCAGCGAGGACTCTACCACAGATACGCAGTATTTT; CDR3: CASSEDSTTDTQYF
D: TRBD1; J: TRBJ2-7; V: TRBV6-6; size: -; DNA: TGTGCCAGCAGTGGGACAGGGTATGATTCCTACGAGCAGTACTTC; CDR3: CASSGTGYDSYEQYF
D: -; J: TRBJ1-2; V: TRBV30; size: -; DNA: TGTGCCTGGGGGTCATTGGGACACCAAAGGACCTTC; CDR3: CAWGSLGHQRTF
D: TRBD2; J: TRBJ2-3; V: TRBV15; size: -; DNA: TGTGCCACCAGCAGAGTAGCGGGAGGGCCTGCAGATACGCAGTATTTT; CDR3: CATSRVAGGPADTQYF
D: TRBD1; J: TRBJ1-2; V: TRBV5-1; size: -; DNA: TGCGCCAGCAGCCTGGACAGGCACTATGGCTACACCTTC; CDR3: CASSLDRHYGYTF
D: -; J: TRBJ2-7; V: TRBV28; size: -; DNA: TGTGCCAGCAGTTTAAGGCAGAGCTCCTACGAGCAGTACTTC; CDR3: CASSLRQSSYEQYF
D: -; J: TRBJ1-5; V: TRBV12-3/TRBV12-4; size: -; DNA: TGTGCCAGCAGTTCACCGGGGCAGCCCCAGCATTTT; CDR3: CASSSPGQPQHF
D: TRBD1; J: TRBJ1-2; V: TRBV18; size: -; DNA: TGTGCCAGCTCACCATCGGACAGGGACTATGGCTACACCTTC; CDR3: CASSPSDRDYGYTF